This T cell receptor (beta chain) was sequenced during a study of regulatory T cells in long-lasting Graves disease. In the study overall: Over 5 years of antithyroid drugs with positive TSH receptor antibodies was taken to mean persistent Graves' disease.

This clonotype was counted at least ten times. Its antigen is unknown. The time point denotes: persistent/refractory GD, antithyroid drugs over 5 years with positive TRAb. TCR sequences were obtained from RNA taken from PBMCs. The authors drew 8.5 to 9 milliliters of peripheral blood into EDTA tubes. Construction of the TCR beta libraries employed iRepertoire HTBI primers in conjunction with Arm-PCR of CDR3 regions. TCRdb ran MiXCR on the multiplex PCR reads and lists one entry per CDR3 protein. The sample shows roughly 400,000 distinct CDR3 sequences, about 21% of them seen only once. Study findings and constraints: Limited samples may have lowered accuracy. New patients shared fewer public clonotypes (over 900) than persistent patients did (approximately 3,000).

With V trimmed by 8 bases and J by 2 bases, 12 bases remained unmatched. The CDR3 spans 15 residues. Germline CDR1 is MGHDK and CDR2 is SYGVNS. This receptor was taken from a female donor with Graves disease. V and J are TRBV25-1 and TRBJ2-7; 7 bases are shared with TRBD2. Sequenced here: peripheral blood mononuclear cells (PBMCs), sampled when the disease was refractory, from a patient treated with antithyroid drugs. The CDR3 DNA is TGTGCCAGCTCCGCCCCCGGGACTATTCCCTACGAGCAGTACTTC. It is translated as CASSAPGTIPYEQYF.